This is a list of T cell receptor beta chains from one sample in a study of lymphopenia after photon versus proton radiotherapy. The assay was immunoSEQ multiplex PCR, and TCRdb's table has in-frame clones only and misses some. This sample yields 15,000 to 20,000 clones, of which 65% to 90% are seen a single time; 9.5% to 13% belongs to the top ten. Source: peripheral blood, taken from a patient treated with proton-based radiotherapy. The origin of the receptors is an older man with pancreatic cancer. Both conserved end residues are part of each CDR3. D genes are given only for firm matches. Size values are once, few and many counts, or a class for expanded clones, and some rows have none.

abundance	d_gene	v_gene	j_gene	CDR3nt	CDR3aa
.	.	TRBV5-5	TRBJ1-4	TGTGCCAGCAGCCCGCGGACAGCAACTAATGAAAAACTGTTTTTT	CASSPRTATNEKLFF
once	TRBD2	TRBV6-1	TRBJ2-7	TGTGCCAGCAGTGAAAGGGGCGGGAGGGGGTCTTTCGAGCAGTACTTC	CASSERGGRGSFEQYF
.	TRBD2	TRBV5-1	TRBJ2-1	TGCGCCAGCAGCTTAGGGACTAGCGGGGTGGATGAGCAGTTCTTC	CASSLGTSGVDEQFF
.	.	TRBV6-1	TRBJ1-2	TGTGCCAGCAGCACCGGGACGCAGACCAACTATGGCTACACCTTC	CASSTGTQTNYGYTF
.	.	TRBV4-1	TRBJ2-1	TGCGCCAGCAGCCCGTCCGGGACCCCGAGCTCCTACAATGAGCAGTTCTTC	CASSPSGTPSSYNEQFF
few	.	TRBV4-1	TRBJ1-3	TGCGCCAGCAGTCCTACAACCGAGGACACCAAAAACACCATATATTTT	CASSPTTEDTKNTIYF
.	.	TRBV30	TRBJ1-2	TGTGCCTGGAGGAGTTCTATCGGGAGCTACACCTTC	CAWRSSIGSYTF
.	TRBD1	TRBV7-8	TRBJ1-2	TGTGCCAGCACCCTGGACAGGGTCGACTATGGCTACACCTTC	CASTLDRVDYGYTF
.	TRBD1	TRBV19	TRBJ1-5	TGTGCCAGTAGTATCCCGGGACAGTTCTATCAGCCCCAGCATTTT	CASSIPGQFYQPQHF
.	.	TRBV19	TRBJ2-7	TGTGCCAGTAGTATCGAACACACAGCTATCTCCTACGAGCAGTACTTC	CASSIEHTAISYEQYF
.	TRBD2	TRBV15	TRBJ2-3	TGTGCCACCAGCAGAGTCCTGGGTACAGCGGGGGGCACAGATACGCAGTATTTT	CATSRVLGTAGGTDTQYF
.	.	TRBV19	TRBJ1-1	TGTGCCAGTAAGGAGGGGACGTACACTGAAGCTTTCTTT	CASKEGTYTEAFF
.	TRBD1	TRBV30	TRBJ2-7	TGTGCCTGGAGTGTGGGGCAGGGGGTCTTGGACGAGCAGTACTTC	CAWSVGQGVLDEQYF
.	.	TRBV18	TRBJ2-7	TGTGCCAGCTCACCAGGGGGATTCAGCTCCTACGAGCAGTACTTC	CASSPGGFSSYEQYF
.	.	TRBV10-3	TRBJ2-2	TGTGCCATCAGCCCGGGGTTGGACACCGGGGAGCTGTTTTTT	CAISPGLDTGELFF
.	TRBD2	TRBV4-1	TRBJ2-1	TGCGCCAGCAGCCAAAGGACTAGCGGGAGGGCACACAATGAGCAGTTCTTC	CASSQRTSGRAHNEQFF
few	.	TRBV6-5	TRBJ2-1	TGTGCCAGCAGTTACTCGATGGAGAATGAGCAGTTCTTC	CASSYSMENEQFF
.	TRBD2	TRBV7-2	TRBJ2-3	TGTGCCAGCAGCTTAGAACTAGCGGGGTTGCATACGCAGTATTTT	CASSLELAGLHTQYF
.	TRBD1	TRBV5-5	TRBJ1-5	TGTGCCAGCAGCTTGTCGTTGCAGGGGGCTCAGCAGCCCCAGCATTTT	CASSLSLQGAQQPQHF
.	.	TRBV13	TRBJ1-2	TGTGCCAGCAGCTTAGGCCGTGGCACAGGGAAAGACTATGGCTACACCTTC	CASSLGRGTGKDYGYTF
.	TRBD2	TRBV5-6	TRBJ2-5	TGTGCCAGCAGCCTAGGACTAGCGGGGCACGGGGAGACCCAGTACTTC	CASSLGLAGHGETQYF
.	TRBD1	TRBV25-1	TRBJ2-5	TGTGCCAGCAGTGCACCCGCCGTACAGGGGACGAAGACCCAGTACTTC	CASSAPAVQGTKTQYF
.	.	TRBV7-9	TRBJ1-6	TGTGCCAGCAGCTCCAGGGTTGGGAATTCACCCCTCCACTTT	CASSSRVGNSPLHF
.	.	TRBV2	TRBJ1-2	TGTGCCAGCAGTGCGAAACAGGGTTTCTATGGCTACACCTTC	CASSAKQGFYGYTF
once	TRBD1	TRBV5-4	TRBJ1-2	TGTGCCAGCAGCCCTCAGGGGGCGGTCTATGGCTACACCTTC	CASSPQGAVYGYTF
.	TRBD2	TRBV2	TRBJ2-3	TGTGCCAGCGCTCTAGCGGGGGGGAGTGCAGATACGCAGTATTTT	CASALAGGSADTQYF
.	.	TRBV11-2	TRBJ1-2	TGTGCCAGCAGCGAGGCGGGGGTTGGCTACACCTTC	CASSEAGVGYTF
once	.	TRBV9	TRBJ1-1	TGTGCCAGCAGCCCGGGACATAAGAACACTGAAGCTTTCTTT	CASSPGHKNTEAFF
once	TRBD1	TRBV6-1	TRBJ2-7	TGTGCCAGCAGTGAAGCGGGGACAGCATACACCTACGAGCAGTACTTC	CASSEAGTAYTYEQYF
.	.	TRBV9	TRBJ1-6	TGTGCCAGCAGCTCTCAGGGCATGACGAATTCACCCCTCCACTTT	CASSSQGMTNSPLHF
.	.	TRBV20-1	TRBJ1-1	TGCAGTGCCCCAACGGGAGCTGAAGCTTTCTTT	CSAPTGAEAFF
.	.	TRBV18	TRBJ1-1	TGTGCCAGCTCACCACCCCAGGGAGGCACTGAAGCTTTCTTT	CASSPPQGGTEAFF
.	.	TRBV29-1	TRBJ1-5	TGCAGCGTCACGGGCGGCCCCAATCAGCCCCAGCATTTT	CSVTGGPNQPQHF
.	TRBD1	TRBV15	TRBJ2-7	TGTGCCACCAGCCCTATCCCGGGACAGCCATCCTACGAGCAGTACTTC	CATSPIPGQPSYEQYF
.	TRBD1	TRBV9	TRBJ1-1	TGTGCCAGCAGCGTAGAAGGACAGGTGCCGAACACTGAAGCTTTCTTT	CASSVEGQVPNTEAFF
.	.	TRBV2	TRBJ1-6	TGTGCCAGCAGTGTTGACACCCTTAATTCACCCCTCCACTTT	CASSVDTLNSPLHF
.	.	TRBV13	TRBJ2-7	TGTGCCAGCAGCTTAGGCAGGGGTTACGAGCAGTACTTC	CASSLGRGYEQYF
.	TRBD2	TRBV7-2	TRBJ2-3	TGTGCCAGCAGCTTACGTCCTAGCGGGGCAGCAGATACGCAGTATTTT	CASSLRPSGAADTQYF
.	.	TRBV5-6	TRBJ1-3	TGTGCCAGCAGCTTGAGGACGGTTTGGTCTGGAAACACCATATATTTT	CASSLRTVWSGNTIYF
.	TRBD1	TRBV9	TRBJ1-5	TGTGCCAGCAGCCGGACAGGCGGCAATCAGCCCCAGCATTTT	CASSRTGGNQPQHF
.	.	TRBV6-1	TRBJ2-3	TGTGCCAGCAGTGAAGGGCCAGATACGCAGTATTTT	CASSEGPDTQYF
.	.	TRBV2	TRBJ2-2	TGTGCCAGCAAACGAAACACCGGGGAGCTGTTTTTT	CASKRNTGELFF
.	.	TRBV7-3	TRBJ2-7	TGTGCCAGCCTAATTCGGGAAGGTTGGTACGAGCAGTACTTC	CASLIREGWYEQYF
.	.	TRBV2	TRBJ2-5	TGTGCCACCCCCGGCCTGATGGGGGGAGAGACCCAGTACTTC	CATPGLMGGETQYF
.	.	TRBV7-3	TRBJ2-1	TGTGCCAGCAGCTTACAAGCTACCTCCTACAATGAGCAGTTCTTC	CASSLQATSYNEQFF
.	TRBD1	TRBV9	TRBJ2-3	TGTGCCAGCAGCGTGTCCGGACAGGGGATTCCAGATACGCAGTATTTT	CASSVSGQGIPDTQYF
.	.	TRBV10-3	TRBJ1-3	TGTGCCATACTACAGGGATCTGGAAACACCATATATTTT	CAILQGSGNTIYF
.	.	TRBV4-1	TRBJ2-3	TGCGCCAGCAGCTTCAAAGCGCGGGACTCAAGCACAGATACGCAGTATTTT	CASSFKARDSSTDTQYF
few	.	TRBV2	TRBJ1-2	TGTGCCGACACAGTAGAAGAGGTGCTTGGCTACACCTTC	CADTVEEVLGYTF
.	.	TRBV7-9	TRBJ1-2	TGTGCCAGTGAACGGAACTATGGCTACACCTTC	CASERNYGYTF
.	TRBD2	TRBV10-3	TRBJ2-1	TGTGCCATCAGTGTGCTAGCGGGGAGGGCAGACGAGCAGTTCTTC	CAISVLAGRADEQFF
.	TRBD1	TRBV10-3	TRBJ2-7	TGTGCCATCAGTTGGGACAGTGCCTACGAGCAGTACTTC	CAISWDSAYEQYF
.	TRBD1	TRBV27	TRBJ1-2	TGTGCCAGCAGTGAGCGACAGGGGACCGGCTACACCTTC	CASSERQGTGYTF
.	TRBD1	TRBV11-2	TRBJ2-5	TGTGCCAGCAGCACCCAGGGACAGGTATATGGTGAGACCCAGTACTTC	CASSTQGQVYGETQYF